What follows are 23 T cell receptor beta chains derived from one specimen sequenced in a study of blood T cell repertoires in COVID-19. Sequencing used immunoSEQ multiplex PCR; TCRdb keeps in-frame clones, though not all of them. The sample shows 230,000 or so clones, around four fifths of them seen only once. Specimen: peripheral blood. The receptors stem from a man in his thirties or forties with active or convalescent COVID-19.

The chain employs TRBV28 and TRBJ1-6, with TRBD1 identical over 8 bases. V was clipped by 6 bases and J by 8 bases; unmatched bases: 12. Germline V CDR1 and CDR2: MDHEN, SYDVKM. The CDR3 has 16 amino acids. The CDR3 loop is CASSRTPGQDDSPLHF. Written as DNA, the CDR3 is TGTGCCAGCAGCCGTACTCCGGGACAGGATGATTCACCCCTCCACTTT.

The chain combines TRBV13 with TRBJ2-1; 9 bases match TRBD2. The CDR3 spans 18 residues. With V trimmed by 5 bases and J by 4 bases, 15 bases remained unmatched. Germline CDR1 PRHDT, CDR2 FYEKMQ (reference sequence). CDR3 bases: TGTGCCAGCAGCCCTTCTAAGCAAGCGGGGGGAAATTACAATGAGCAGTTCTTC. As protein: CASSPSKQAGGNYNEQFF.

The chain employs TRBV7-2 and TRBJ2-5; 8 bases match TRBD1. The trim removed 3 bases at V and 7 bases at J, leaving 4 bases unmatched. The germline CDR1 and CDR2 sequences are SGHTA and FQGNSA. The CDR3 sequence is 13 residues long. CDR3 nucleotides: TGTGCCAGCAGCTTTGGACAGGGAGGGACCCAGTACTTC. Encoded protein: CASSFGQGGTQYF.

In DNA, the CDR3 is TGTGCCTGGAGTCCTAAAGACAGGGGAAGTTTGCAGCCCCAGCATTTT. Translated, it gives CAWSPKDRGSLQPQHF. This chain links TRBV30 with TRBJ1-5; the match to TRBD1 covers 8 bases. CDR3 length equals 16 residues. Per germline, CDR1 GTSNPN and CDR2 SVGIG (reference sequence). Trimming took 2 bases from V and 7 from J; bases not matched to a gene: 13.

The chain is built from TRBV10-2 and TRBJ1-1; D is ambiguous. The germline V gene has CDR1 WSHSY and CDR2 SAAADI. This CDR3 spans 11 amino acids. V was trimmed by 4 bases and J by 7 bases, leaving 7 bases between them. Written as DNA, the CDR3 is TGCGCCAGCAGTGCTGGCAGTGAAGCTTTCTTT. Translation: CASSAGSEAFF.

This chain connects TRBV9 to TRBJ2-2; D gene uncertain. The V end was cut by 0 bases, the J end by 2 bases, with 8 bases between. Germline values: CDR1 SGDLS, CDR2 YYNGEE. The CDR3 spans 15 residues. CDR3 DNA: TGTGCCAGCAGCGTAGGTCGACTTAACACCGGGGAGCTGTTTTTT. This sequence encodes CASSVGRLNTGELFF.

This rearrangement joins TRBV6-6 to TRBJ2-1; the match to TRBD2 covers 14 bases. Germline loops: CDR1 MNHNY, CDR2 SVGAGI (reference sequence). CDR3 length equals 15 residues. Trimming took 6 bases from V and 9 from J; bases not matched to a gene: 7. CDR3 nucleotide sequence: TGTGCCAGCAGGGATTCGGGACTAGCGGGAGTTGAGCAGTTCTTC. Its protein is CASRDSGLAGVEQFF.

Turning to this clone: Other nucleotide sequences in the sample specify the same CDR3. The chain uses TRBV4-1 and TRBJ2-1; D remains unclear. Between the trimmed V and J ends, which lost 1 base and 4 bases, there was a span of 5 bases. CDR1 and CDR2 (germline): MGHRA, YSYEKL. The CDR3 is 13 amino acids. CDR3 region: CASSQGGYNEQFF. CDR3 coding DNA: TGCGCCAGCAGCCAAGGCGGATACAATGAGCAGTTCTTC.

In its sample, this clone was seen once. The chain couples TRBV4-1 to TRBJ2-7, with D perhaps TRBD1 (6 bases). Germline CDR1 and CDR2: MGHRA and YSYEKL. The CDR3 runs 12 residues. Trimming shortened V by 3 bases and J by 7 bases, and 10 bases separated the two germline ends. CDR3 amino acids: CASSQGRGEQYF. The CDR3 DNA is TGCGCCAGCAGCCAGGGCAGGGGTGAGCAGTACTTC.

This chain joins TRBV5-1 and TRBJ1-4, with D uncertain. V lost 4 bases to trimming and J lost 0 bases, with 13 bases between them. The CDR3 sequence is 16 residues long. Germline-derived CDR1 and CDR2 are SGHRS and YFSETQ. The CDR3 region is CASSPGSYSTNEKLFF. The CDR3 nucleotides are TGCGCCAGCAGCCCCGGGTCATATTCAACTAATGAAAAACTGTTTTTT.

The J gene is TRBJ2-7, the V gene TRBV6-5; 10 bases fit TRBD1. Germline V CDR1 and CDR2: MNHEY, SVGAGI. There are 13 residues in the CDR3. Germline trimming cut 6 bases from V and 5 bases from J; bases unmatched to any gene: 4. This chain's CDR3 is CASSWTGGNEQYF. CDR3 coding DNA: TGTGCCAGCAGCTGGACAGGGGGGAACGAGCAGTACTTC.

This clone was seen a handful of times. The gene calls are TRBV6-4 and TRBJ2-1; 15 bases match TRBD2. V lost 2 bases to trimming and J lost 7 bases; unmatched junction nucleotides: 0. This CDR3 spans 15 amino acids. The germline CDR1 and CDR2 sequences are MRHNA and SNTAGT. The CDR3 protein is CASSDGTSGGNEQFF. The CDR3 bases are TGTGCCAGCAGTGACGGGACTAGCGGGGGGAATGAGCAGTTCTTC.

This clone was counted only a few times. The rearrangement uses TRBV29-1 and TRBJ2-5; the match to TRBD2 covers 9 bases. The germline gives CDR1 SQVTM, CDR2 ANQGSEA. V shed 4 bases, J shed 4 bases, and the junction held 13 bases outside the gene matches. CDR3 length: 16 residues. The CDR3 DNA sequence: TGCAGCGTTGTGGGCGGGAGGGCTCGAGCCTCAGAGACCCAGTACTTC. Translated, it gives CSVVGGRARASETQYF.

The chain carries TRBV7-2 and TRBJ2-2, with a tentative D call TRBD1 (5 bases). Germline V CDR1 and CDR2: SGHTA, FQGNSA. The germline V and J ends were trimmed by 5 bases and 7 bases, with 11 bases remaining between them. This CDR3 spans 13 amino acids. As DNA, the CDR3 is TGTGCCAGCAGCGCCAGGGTTGGCGGGGAGCTGTTTTTT. Its translation: CASSARVGGELFF.

This chain connects TRBV6-5 to TRBJ1-2; tentatively, D is TRBD1 (5 bases). Germline CDR1 MNHEY, CDR2 SVGAGI. The germline V and J ends were trimmed by 6 bases and 8 bases, with 16 bases remaining between them. The CDR3 runs 13 residues. In DNA, the CDR3 is TGTGCCAGCAGGACCGGGGGGGGAGACGGCTACACCTTC. Translated, it gives CASRTGGGDGYTF.

The chain carries TRBV19 and TRBJ1-6; 7 bases align to TRBD1. The CDR3 length is 14 residues. CDR1 and CDR2 from the germline V gene are LNHDA and SQIVND (reference sequence). V dropped 6 bases and J dropped 7; count of bases not matched to a gene: 6. As DNA, the CDR3 is TGTGCCAGTAGCCCGGGACAGAAGAATTCACCCCTCCACTTT. Its translation is CASSPGQKNSPLHF.

The chain has TRBV28 and TRBJ1-1, with TRBD1 matching over 8 bases. J was trimmed by 9 bases and V by 5 bases; bases with no gene match: 17. The CDR3 loop spans 16 amino acids. CDR1 and CDR2 (germline): MDHEN, SYDVKM. This CDR3 is CASSLSSAGTGAKAFF. CDR3 nucleotide sequence: TGTGCCAGCAGTCTCTCATCCGCCGGGACAGGAGCAAAAGCTTTCTTT.

DNA for the CDR3: TGCGGAGGTTGGGTGCCCTATGGCTACACCTTC. Amino acids: CGGWVPYGYTF. The chain joins TRBV20-1 to TRBJ1-2; D is ambiguous. The CDR3 is 11 residues long. The germline V gene has CDR1 DFQATT and CDR2 SNEGSKA (reference sequence).

On this clone: With a much larger clone just one base away, this may be a read error. The chain combines TRBV3-1 (or the pseudogene TRBV3-2) with TRBJ2-7; possible D gene TRBD2, 6 bases. Trimming removed 4 bases at V and 6 bases at J, with 7 bases between. CDR1 is LGHDT, CDR2 YNNKEL, per germline (reference sequence). CDR3 size: 11 residues. DNA of the CDR3: TGTGCCAGCAGCCTGGGGGGCGAGCAGTACTTC. Translating gives CASSLGGEQYF.

The V gene is TRBV10-1, the J gene TRBJ1-1; 7 nucleotides line up with TRBD1. CDR3 length equals 14 residues. CDR1 is WNHNN, CDR2 SYGVQD, per germline (reference sequence). The V gene end was trimmed by 0 bases and the J gene end by 5 bases; junction bases not matched to a gene: 3. The CDR3 DNA follows: TGCGCCAGCAGTGAGTCACAGGGGAGAACTGAAGCTTTCTTT. Residues: CASSESQGRTEAFF.

The chain joins TRBV4-1 to TRBJ2-7; 9 bases line up with TRBD2. CDR3 length: 14 residues. Per germline, CDR1 MGHRA and CDR2 YSYEKL. The V and J ends lost 4 bases and 0 bases, in that order; junction bases with no gene match: 1. The CDR3 is CASSLAGASYEQYF. CDR3 bases: TGCGCCAGCAGCCTAGCGGGGGCCTCCTACGAGCAGTACTTC.

This chain links TRBV5-1 with TRBJ2-2; possibly TRBD1 for D (5 bases). Looked up from germline, CDR1 is SGHRS and CDR2 is YFSETQ. Between the trimmed V and J ends, which lost 5 bases and 0 bases, there was a span of 11 bases. The CDR3 has 15 amino acids. The DNA for the CDR3 is TGCGCCAGCAGGGAGACAGCTGCGAACACCGGGGAGCTGTTTTTT. It specifies CASRETAANTGELFF. The complete variable domain, with remaining parts taken from reference TRBV5-1 and TRBJ2-2, reads KAGVTQTPRYLIKTRGQQVTLSCSPISGHRSVSWYQQTPGQGLQFLFEYFSETQRNKGNFPGRFSGRQFSNSRSEMNVSTLELGDSALYLCASRETAANTGELFFGEGSRLTVL.

The chain uses TRBV10-2 and TRBJ2-3; tentatively, D is TRBD1 (6 bases). V lost 10 bases and J 0 bases, leaving 17 bases between the germline ends. From germline, CDR1 is WSHSY and CDR2 SAAADI. The CDR3 length is 15 residues. The DNA of the CDR3 is TGCGCCACCGTCCCGGGACATGCTAGCACAGATACGCAGTATTTT. Its translation: CATVPGHASTDTQYF.